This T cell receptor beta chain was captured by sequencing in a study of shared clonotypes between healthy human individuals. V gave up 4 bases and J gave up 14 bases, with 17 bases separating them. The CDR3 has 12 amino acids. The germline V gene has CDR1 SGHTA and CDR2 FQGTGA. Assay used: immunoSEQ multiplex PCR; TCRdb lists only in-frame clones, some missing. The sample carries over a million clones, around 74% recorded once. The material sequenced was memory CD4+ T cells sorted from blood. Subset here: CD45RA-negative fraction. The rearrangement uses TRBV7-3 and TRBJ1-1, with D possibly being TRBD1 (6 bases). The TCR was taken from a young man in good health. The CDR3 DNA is TGTGCCAGCAGCTCTGGCGGGGCAGGGGCCTTCTTT. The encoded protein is CASSSGGAGAFF.